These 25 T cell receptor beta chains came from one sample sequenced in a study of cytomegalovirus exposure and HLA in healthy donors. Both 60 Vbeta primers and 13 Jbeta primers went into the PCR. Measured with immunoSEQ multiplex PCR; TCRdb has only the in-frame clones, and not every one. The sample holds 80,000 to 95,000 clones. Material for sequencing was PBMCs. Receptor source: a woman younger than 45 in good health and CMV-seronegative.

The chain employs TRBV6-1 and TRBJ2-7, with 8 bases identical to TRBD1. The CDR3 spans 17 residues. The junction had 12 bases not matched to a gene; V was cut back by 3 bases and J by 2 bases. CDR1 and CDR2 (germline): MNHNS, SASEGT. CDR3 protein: CASSDGQGGAPPYEQYF. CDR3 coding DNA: TGTGCCAGCAGTGACGGACAGGGCGGAGCGCCTCCCTACGAGCAGTACTTC.

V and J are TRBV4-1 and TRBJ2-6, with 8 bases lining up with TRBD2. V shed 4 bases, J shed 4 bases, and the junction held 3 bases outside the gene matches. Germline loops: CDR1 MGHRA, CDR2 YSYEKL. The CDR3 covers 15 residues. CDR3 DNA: TGCGCCAGCAGCCCGGCGGGGGGCGGGGCCAACGTCCTGACTTTC. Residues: CASSPAGGGANVLTF.

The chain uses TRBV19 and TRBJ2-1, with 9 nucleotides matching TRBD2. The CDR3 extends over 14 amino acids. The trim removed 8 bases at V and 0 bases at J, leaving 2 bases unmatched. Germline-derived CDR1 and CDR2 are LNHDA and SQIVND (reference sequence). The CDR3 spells CASRLAVSYNEQFF. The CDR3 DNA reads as TGTGCCAGTCGACTAGCGGTCTCCTACAATGAGCAGTTCTTC.

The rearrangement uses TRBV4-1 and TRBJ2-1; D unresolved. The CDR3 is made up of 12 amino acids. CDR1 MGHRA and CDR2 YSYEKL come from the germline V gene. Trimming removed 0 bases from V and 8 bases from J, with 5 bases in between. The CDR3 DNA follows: TGCGCCAGCAGCCAAGAGCAGTATGAGCAGTTCTTC. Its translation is CASSQEQYEQFF.

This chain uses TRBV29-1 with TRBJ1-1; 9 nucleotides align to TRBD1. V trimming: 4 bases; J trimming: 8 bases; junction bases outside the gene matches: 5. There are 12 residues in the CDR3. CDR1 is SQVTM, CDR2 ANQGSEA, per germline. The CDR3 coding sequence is TGCAGCGTTGGGACAGGGGTTGGGGAAGCTTTCTTT. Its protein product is CSVGTGVGEAFF.

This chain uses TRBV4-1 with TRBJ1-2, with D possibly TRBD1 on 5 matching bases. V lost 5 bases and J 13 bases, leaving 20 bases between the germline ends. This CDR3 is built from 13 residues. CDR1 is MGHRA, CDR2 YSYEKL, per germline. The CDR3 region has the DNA TGCGCCAGCAGCTTCGAGCGGGACTGGGCTCTCACCTTC. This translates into CASSFERDWALTF.

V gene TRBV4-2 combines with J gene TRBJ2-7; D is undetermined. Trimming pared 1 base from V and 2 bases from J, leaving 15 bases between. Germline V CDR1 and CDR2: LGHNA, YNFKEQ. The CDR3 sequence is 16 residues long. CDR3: CASSQVVAQVAYEQYF. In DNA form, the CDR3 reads TGTGCCAGCAGCCAAGTGGTAGCTCAAGTCGCCTACGAGCAGTACTTC.

For the CDR3, the DNA is TGTGCCAGTAGTATAGGCGGACGCACCGGGAGGGATACGCAGTATTTT. Translating gives CASSIGGRTGRDTQYF. This chain connects TRBV19 to TRBJ2-3; 7 positions match TRBD2. V dropped 1 base and J dropped 6; count of bases not matched to a gene: 10. The V gene's germline CDR1 is LNHDA and CDR2 SQIVND (reference sequence). The CDR3 is made up of 16 amino acids. The whole variable domain, remainder taken from reference TRBV19 and TRBJ2-3, is DGGITQSPKYLFRKEGQNVTLSCEQNLNHDAMYWYRQDPGQGLRLIYYSQIVNDFQKGDIAEGYSVSREKKESFPLTVTSAQKNPTAFYLCASSIGGRTGRDTQYFGPGTRLTVL.

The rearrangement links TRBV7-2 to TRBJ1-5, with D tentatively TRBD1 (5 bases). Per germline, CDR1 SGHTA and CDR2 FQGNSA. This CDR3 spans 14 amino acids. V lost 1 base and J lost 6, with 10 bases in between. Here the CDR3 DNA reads TGTGCCAGCAGCTTAGGACACGGGGGTCAGCCCCAGCATTTT. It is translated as CASSLGHGGQPQHF.

The CDR3 reads CASSFDTGELFF. The CDR3 DNA sequence: TGCGCCAGCAGCTTCGACACCGGGGAGCTGTTTTTT. The chain uses TRBV5-1 and TRBJ2-2; D gene ambiguous. This CDR3 comprises 12 residues. The V gene's germline CDR1 is SGHRS and CDR2 YFSETQ. Trimming stripped 2 bases from V and 3 bases from J, with 2 bases between. Full variable domain (missing parts from reference TRBV5-1 and TRBJ2-2): KAGVTQTPRYLIKTRGQQVTLSCSPISGHRSVSWYQQTPGQGLQFLFEYFSETQRNKGNFPGRFSGRQFSNSRSEMNVSTLELGDSALYLCASSFDTGELFFGEGSRLTVL.

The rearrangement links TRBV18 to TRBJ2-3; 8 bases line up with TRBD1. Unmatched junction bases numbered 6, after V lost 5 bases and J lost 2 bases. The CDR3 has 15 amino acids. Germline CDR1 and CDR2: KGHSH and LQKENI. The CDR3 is CASSGQGALTDTQYF. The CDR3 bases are TGTGCCAGCTCAGGACAGGGTGCCCTCACAGATACGCAGTATTTT.

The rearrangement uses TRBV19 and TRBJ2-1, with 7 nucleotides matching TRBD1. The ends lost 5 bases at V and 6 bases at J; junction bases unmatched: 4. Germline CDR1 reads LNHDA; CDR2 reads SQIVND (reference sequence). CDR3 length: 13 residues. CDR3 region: CASSWTGGNEQFF. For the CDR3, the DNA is TGTGCCAGTAGTTGGACAGGAGGCAATGAGCAGTTCTTC.

The CDR3 coding sequence is TGCGCCAGCAGCTTGGTAACTAGCGGGAGAGAGACCCAGTACTTC. Translation gives CASSLVTSGRETQYF. The gene calls are TRBV5-1 and TRBJ2-5; the match to TRBD2 covers 11 bases. After removal of 0 bases from V and 4 bases from J, the junction contained 2 bases not matched to a gene. The CDR3 consists of 15 residues. Germline V CDR1 and CDR2: SGHRS, YFSETQ.

CDR3 amino acids: CASSYSGGENSPLHF. The CDR3 bases are TGTGCCAGCAGTTACTCAGGGGGCGAGAATTCACCCCTCCACTTT. The V call is TRBV6-5, the J call TRBJ1-6; 7 bases agree with TRBD1. This CDR3 region has 15 residues. J lost 7 bases, V lost 0 bases, and 3 bases had no gene match. CDR1 and CDR2 (germline): MNHEY, SVGAGI.

In nucleotides, the CDR3 is TGTGCCAGCAAAGAATCGGGGGTACGGACTGAAGCTTTCTTT. This translates into CASKESGVRTEAFF. The V and J genes are TRBV6-1 and TRBJ1-1; tentative D call: TRBD1 (5 bases). Germline V gene data show CDR1 as MNHNS and CDR2 as SASEGT. This CDR3 contains 14 residues. V gave up 7 bases and J gave up 5 bases, with 17 bases separating them.

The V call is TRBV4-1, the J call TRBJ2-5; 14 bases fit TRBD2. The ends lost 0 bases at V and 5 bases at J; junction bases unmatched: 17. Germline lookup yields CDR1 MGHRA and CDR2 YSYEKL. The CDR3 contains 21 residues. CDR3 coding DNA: TGCGCCAGCAGCCAAGATTCGGGAGTGGCCGCGGGACTAGCGGGGGACGAGACCCAGTACTTC. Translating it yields CASSQDSGVAAGLAGDETQYF.

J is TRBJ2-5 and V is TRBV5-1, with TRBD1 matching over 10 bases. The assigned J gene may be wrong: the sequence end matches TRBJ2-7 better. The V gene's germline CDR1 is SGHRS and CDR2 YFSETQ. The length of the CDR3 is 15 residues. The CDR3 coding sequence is TGCGCCAGCTCTACATCTCCGGGACAGGGGTACGAGCAGTACTTC. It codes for CASSTSPGQGYEQYF.

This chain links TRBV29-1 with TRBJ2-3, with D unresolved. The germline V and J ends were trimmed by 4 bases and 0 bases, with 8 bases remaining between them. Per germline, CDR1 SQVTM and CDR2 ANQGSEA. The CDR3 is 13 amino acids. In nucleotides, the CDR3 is TGCAGCGTTGTTAAGCTTAGCACAGATACGCAGTATTTT. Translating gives CSVVKLSTDTQYF.

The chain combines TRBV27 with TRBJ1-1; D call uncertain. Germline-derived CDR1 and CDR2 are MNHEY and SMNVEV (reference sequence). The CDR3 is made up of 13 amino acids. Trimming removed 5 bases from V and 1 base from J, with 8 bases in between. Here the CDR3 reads CASSPFSNTEAFF. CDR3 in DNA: TGTGCCAGCAGTCCCTTCTCGAACACTGAAGCTTTCTTT.

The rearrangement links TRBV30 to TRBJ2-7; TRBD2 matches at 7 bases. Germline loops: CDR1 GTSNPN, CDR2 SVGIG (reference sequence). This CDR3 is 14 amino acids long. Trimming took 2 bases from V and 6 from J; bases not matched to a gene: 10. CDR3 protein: CAWSLSGAASEQYF. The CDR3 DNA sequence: TGTGCCTGGAGTTTGAGCGGGGCAGCAAGCGAGCAGTACTTC.

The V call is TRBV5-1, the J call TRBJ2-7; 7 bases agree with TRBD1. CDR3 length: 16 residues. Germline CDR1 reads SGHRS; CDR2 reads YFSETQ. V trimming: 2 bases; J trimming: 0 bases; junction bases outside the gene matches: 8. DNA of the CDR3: TGCGCCAGCAGCTTCTCCGGGACAGCTTACTCCTACGAGCAGTACTTC. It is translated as CASSFSGTAYSYEQYF.

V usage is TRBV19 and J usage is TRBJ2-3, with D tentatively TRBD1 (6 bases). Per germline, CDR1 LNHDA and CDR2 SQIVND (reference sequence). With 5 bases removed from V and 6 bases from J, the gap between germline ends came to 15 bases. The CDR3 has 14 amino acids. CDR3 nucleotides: TGTGCCAGTAGTTCAGGGGCTCGGGTGGATACGCAGTATTTT. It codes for CASSSGARVDTQYF. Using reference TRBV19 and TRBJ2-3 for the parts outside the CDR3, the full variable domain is DGGITQSPKYLFRKEGQNVTLSCEQNLNHDAMYWYRQDPGQGLRLIYYSQIVNDFQKGDIAEGYSVSREKKESFPLTVTSAQKNPTAFYLCASSSGARVDTQYFGPGTRLTVL.

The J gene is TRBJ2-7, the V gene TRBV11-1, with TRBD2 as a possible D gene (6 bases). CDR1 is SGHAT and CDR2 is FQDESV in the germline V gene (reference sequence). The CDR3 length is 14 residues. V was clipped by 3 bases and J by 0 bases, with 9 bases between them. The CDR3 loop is CASSFGGDSYEQYF. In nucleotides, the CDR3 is TGTGCCAGCAGCTTTGGCGGGGACTCCTACGAGCAGTACTTC. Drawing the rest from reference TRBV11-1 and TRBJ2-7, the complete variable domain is EAEVAQSPRYKITEKSQAVAFWCDPISGHATLYWYRQILGQGPELLVQFQDESVVDDSQLPKDRFSAERLKGVDSTLKIQPAELGDSAMYLCASSFGGDSYEQYFGPGTRLTVT.

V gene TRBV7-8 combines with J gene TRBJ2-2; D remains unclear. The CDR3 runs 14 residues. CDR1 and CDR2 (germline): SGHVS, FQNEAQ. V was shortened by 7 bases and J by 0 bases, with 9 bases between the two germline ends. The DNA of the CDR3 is TGTGCCAGCAAAGGCAGCGCGAACACCGGGGAGCTGTTTTTT. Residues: CASKGSANTGELFF.

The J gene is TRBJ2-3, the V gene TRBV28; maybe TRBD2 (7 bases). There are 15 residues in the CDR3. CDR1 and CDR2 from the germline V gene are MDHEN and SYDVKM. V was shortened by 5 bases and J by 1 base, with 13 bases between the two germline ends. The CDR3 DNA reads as TGTGCCAGCAGTCCCAGAGGGGGGGGCACAGATACGCAGTATTTT. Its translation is CASSPRGGGTDTQYF.